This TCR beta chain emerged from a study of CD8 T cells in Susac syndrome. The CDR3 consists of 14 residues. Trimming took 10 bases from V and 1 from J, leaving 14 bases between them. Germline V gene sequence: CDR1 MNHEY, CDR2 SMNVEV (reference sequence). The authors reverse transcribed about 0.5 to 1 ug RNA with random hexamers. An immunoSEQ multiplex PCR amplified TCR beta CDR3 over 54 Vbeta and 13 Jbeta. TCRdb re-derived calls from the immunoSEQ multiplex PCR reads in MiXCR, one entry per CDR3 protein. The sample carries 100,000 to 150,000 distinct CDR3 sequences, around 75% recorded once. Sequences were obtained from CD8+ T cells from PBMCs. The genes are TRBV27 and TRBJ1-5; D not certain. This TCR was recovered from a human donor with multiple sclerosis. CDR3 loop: CATRLLGSNQPQHF. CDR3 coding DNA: TGTGCCACCAGACTCTTAGGGAGCAATCAGCCCCAGCATTTT.